Below are 21 T cell receptor beta chains sequenced from a single sample in a study of cytomegalovirus exposure and HLA in healthy donors. The PCR employed 60 Vbeta primers together with 13 Jbeta primers. The protocol was immunoSEQ multiplex PCR, while the TCRdb copy is restricted to in-frame clones and leaves out a portion. In the table there are about 170,000 clones, approximately 76% of which are singletons. Sequenced: PBMCs. All receptors derive from a woman aged 18-30 years in good health and CMV-seropositive.

The chain is built from TRBV19 and TRBJ2-2, with 7 bases fitting TRBD1. Germline V gene sequence: CDR1 LNHDA, CDR2 SQIVND (reference sequence). The junction had 15 bases not matched to a gene; V was cut back by 4 bases and J by 7 bases. This CDR3 contains 17 residues. The DNA of the CDR3 is TGTGCCAGTAGTAGCCAAGGGACAGCTTTCGGTAGCGGGGAGCTGTTTTTT. Translated, it gives CASSSQGTAFGSGELFF. The entire variable domain, with the rest obtained from reference TRBV19 and TRBJ2-2, is as follows: DGGITQSPKYLFRKEGQNVTLSCEQNLNHDAMYWYRQDPGQGLRLIYYSQIVNDFQKGDIAEGYSVSREKKESFPLTVTSAQKNPTAFYLCASSSQGTAFGSGELFFGEGSRLTVL.

This clone turned up a few times. This chain uses TRBV5-5 with TRBJ2-3; 10 nucleotides line up with TRBD2. The CDR3 contains 15 residues. The germline V gene has CDR1 SGHKS and CDR2 YYEKEE (reference sequence). Trimming took 6 bases from V and 6 from J; bases not matched to a gene: 10. In DNA, the CDR3 is TGTGCCAGCAAACCAGGACTAGCGGTTTCGGATACGCAGTATTTT. The encoded protein is CASKPGLAVSDTQYF.

The rearrangement joins TRBV29-1 to TRBJ1-1, with D perhaps TRBD1 (5 bases). The CDR3 covers 13 residues. Between the trimmed V and J ends, which lost 8 bases and 0 bases, there was a span of 13 bases. The V gene's germline CDR1 is SQVTM and CDR2 ANQGSEA. CDR3 sequence (DNA): TGCAGCACCAAGGTGGGGCTGAACACTGAAGCTTTCTTT. Translated, it gives CSTKVGLNTEAFF.

The chain links TRBV9 to TRBJ2-3; possibly TRBD2 for D (6 bases). CDR3 size: 16 residues. Between the trimmed V and J ends, which lost 4 bases and 4 bases, there was a span of 19 bases. Germline values: CDR1 SGDLS, CDR2 YYNGEE. CDR3 sequence: CASSPHVAGSPDTQYF. DNA of the CDR3: TGTGCCAGCAGCCCGCACGTGGCGGGGTCGCCAGATACGCAGTATTTT.

The J gene is TRBJ1-2, the V gene TRBV5-4; 9 bases line up with TRBD1. CDR1 is SGHNT, CDR2 YYREEE, per germline (reference sequence). The CDR3 has 15 residues. The V and J ends lost 4 bases and 2 bases, in that order; junction bases with no gene match: 6. CDR3 sequence reads: CASSQGQGTNYGYTF. CDR3 DNA sequence: TGTGCCAGCAGCCAAGGACAGGGGACGAACTATGGCTACACCTTC.

This clone has just one count. V gene TRBV10-2 combines with J gene TRBJ2-2, with a tentative D call TRBD2 (5 bases). The ends were cut back, 11 bases at V and 0 bases at J, with 10 bases in the middle. Germline V gene lookup returns CDR1 WSHSY and CDR2 SAAADI. The CDR3 loop spans 13 amino acids. The CDR3: CAVRGTNTGELFF. In DNA form, the CDR3 reads TGCGCCGTCCGAGGGACGAACACCGGGGAGCTGTTTTTT.

V and J are TRBV5-1 and TRBJ2-2; D gene uncertain. The CDR3 length is 15 residues. The V end lost 0 bases, the J end lost 1 base, and 7 bases lay between the germline ends. Germline lookup yields CDR1 SGHRS and CDR2 YFSETQ. This CDR3 is CASSLDIMNTGELFF. The CDR3 nucleotides are TGCGCCAGCAGCTTGGACATTATGAACACCGGGGAGCTGTTTTTT.

This rearrangement joins TRBV11-2 to TRBJ2-5; tentative D call: TRBD1 (6 bases). The length of the CDR3 is 14 residues. Germline CDR1 is SGHAT and CDR2 is FQNNGV. The germline V and J ends were trimmed by 0 bases and 13 bases, with 18 bases remaining between them. CDR3 residues: CASSLEPLGHTMYF. The CDR3 region has the DNA TGTGCCAGCAGCTTAGAGCCCTTGGGACACACAATGTACTTC.

The CDR3, as DNA: TGTGCCAGCAGTGACGCAGACACAGATACGCAGTATTTT. This translates into CASSDADTDTQYF. The V gene is TRBV6-4, the J gene TRBJ2-3; D gene unclear. CDR3 length: 13 amino acids. CDR1 MRHNA and CDR2 SNTAGT come from the germline V gene. V was shortened by 2 bases and J by 2 bases, with 5 bases between the two germline ends.

This chain links TRBV5-6 with TRBJ2-5; no clear D. CDR3 length: 15 residues. Per germline, CDR1 SGHDT and CDR2 YYEEEE. The V end lost 4 bases, the J end lost 4 bases, and 17 bases lay between the germline ends. As DNA, the CDR3 is TGTGCCAGCAGCCCCCCGAGGAGCGTTGGAGAGACCCAGTACTTC. This sequence encodes CASSPPRSVGETQYF.

This chain uses TRBV29-1 with TRBJ2-5; possibly TRBD1 for D (7 bases). Germline V gene sequence: CDR1 SQVTM, CDR2 ANQGSEA. The length of the CDR3 is 14 residues. V was cut by 6 bases and J by 4 bases, with 18 bases left in between. CDR3 bases: TGCAGCGTATGGACAGGAGTGGGGGGAGAGACCCAGTACTTC. Translating it yields CSVWTGVGGETQYF.

V is TRBV7-2 and J is TRBJ2-3; 10 bases are a match to TRBD2. The J segment lost 2 bases and the V segment lost 5 bases, leaving 4 bases of the junction unmatched. The CDR3 has 15 amino acids. CDR1 and CDR2 from the germline V gene are SGHTA and FQGNSA. The CDR3 is CASSVSGGVTDTQYF. In DNA, the CDR3 is TGTGCCAGCAGCGTAAGCGGGGGGGTCACAGATACGCAGTATTTT.

This chain connects TRBV29-1 to TRBJ2-1, with a weak D call TRBD2 (6 bases). The CDR3 spans 13 residues. V lost 4 bases and J lost 5, with 12 bases in between. Germline loops: CDR1 SQVTM, CDR2 ANQGSEA. In nucleotides, the CDR3 is TGCAGCGTTGCAAGCGGGTCTGACAATGAGCAGTTCTTC. It codes for CSVASGSDNEQFF.

V is TRBV4-2 and J is TRBJ1-2; D uncertain. The CDR3 loop spans 14 amino acids. In germline, CDR1 is LGHNA, CDR2 YNFKEQ. Deletions cut 4 bases from V and 8 bases from J, with 17 bases between. CDR3 loop: CASSPSRDLPGYTF. The CDR3 region has the DNA TGTGCCAGCAGCCCTAGTCGGGATCTACCCGGCTACACCTTC.

J is TRBJ2-5 and V is TRBV6-5; no reliable D call. The CDR3 covers 14 residues. V was trimmed by 5 bases and J by 1 base, leaving 11 bases between them. Germline loops: CDR1 MNHEY, CDR2 SVGAGI. CDR3 DNA sequence: TGTGCCAGCAGTCCCTTTCCCCGCCAAGAGACCCAGTACTTC. Amino acid sequence: CASSPFPRQETQYF.

The J gene is TRBJ2-7, the V gene TRBV7-2; 11 bases are shared with TRBD1. The CDR3 sequence is 14 residues long. Per germline, CDR1 SGHTA and CDR2 FQGNSA. Germline trimming cut 5 bases from V and 6 bases from J; bases unmatched to any gene: 6. The CDR3 reads CASSLRDRGFEQYF. CDR3 DNA: TGTGCCAGCAGCCTCCGGGACAGGGGGTTCGAGCAGTACTTC.

J is TRBJ1-5 and V is TRBV30, with D possibly TRBD1 on 5 matching bases. Trimming removed 0 bases from V and 4 bases from J, with 7 bases in between. Germline V gene sequence: CDR1 GTSNPN, CDR2 SVGIG (reference sequence). This CDR3 spans 13 amino acids. The CDR3 spells CAWSVDSNQPQHF. CDR3 nucleotides: TGTGCCTGGAGTGTAGACAGTAATCAGCCCCAGCATTTT.

The genes are TRBV19 and TRBJ2-2; TRBD1 matches at 9 bases. CDR1 LNHDA and CDR2 SQIVND come from the germline V gene (reference sequence). The CDR3 spans 15 residues. After removal of 10 bases from V and 3 bases from J, the junction contained 9 bases not matched to a gene. As DNA, the CDR3 is TGTGCCAAAAACAGGGGGCCCCCTCACACCGGGGAGCTGTTTTTT. It encodes CAKNRGPPHTGELFF.

The chain uses TRBV10-3 and TRBJ1-1; D gene unclear. Germline V gene data show CDR1 as ENHRY and CDR2 as SYGVKD. V was trimmed by 4 bases and J by 8 bases, leaving 17 bases between them. The CDR3 runs to 14 residues. CDR3 protein: CAISVGREGREAFF. The DNA of the CDR3 is TGTGCCATCAGTGTAGGGAGGGAGGGTAGGGAAGCTTTCTTT.

A few counts support this clone. V gene TRBV4-1 combines with J gene TRBJ1-5; TRBD1 is a possible D gene (5 bases). V dropped 6 bases and J dropped 0 bases, with 9 bases sitting between them. The CDR3 contains 14 residues. CDR1 and CDR2 from the germline V gene are MGHRA and YSYEKL. In DNA, the CDR3 is TGCGCCAGCAGTCAGACAGATAGCAATCAGCCCCAGCATTTT. Translated, it gives CASSQTDSNQPQHF.

As for this clone: At one of its ends the junction is not consistent with the germline gene, which may arise from a read error. V usage is TRBV6-1 and J usage is TRBJ2-2; TRBD1 agrees at 10 bases. Germline V gene sequence: CDR1 MNHNS, CDR2 SASEGT. This CDR3 is 17 amino acids long. The CDR3 here is CASSADRGLRDTGELSF. The CDR3 nucleotides are TGTGCCAGCAGTGCCGACAGGGGGCTGCGGGACACCGGGGAGCTGTCTTTT.